Shown below are 16 T cell receptor beta chains from a single sample sequenced in a study of CD8 T cells in ankylosing spondylitis. TCRdb re-called the 5' RACE reads with MiXCR, one entry per CDR3 protein. The table includes a few hundred thousand distinct CDR3 sequences, approximately 22% detected once. The sample taken for sequencing was blood, either unsorted or a sorted T cell fraction (not recorded which). These receptors were obtained from a male donor with ankylosing spondylitis or in good health (not recorded which).

This clonotype was counted only a few times. The J gene is TRBJ2-3, the V gene TRBV28, with D perhaps being TRBD1 or TRBD2 (5 bases each). CDR3 length: 13 amino acids. CDR1 and CDR2 from the germline V gene are MDHEN and SYDVKM. V was shortened by 5 bases and J by 3 bases, with 9 bases between the two germline ends. DNA of the CDR3: TGTGCCAGCAGTCGGGACGTGACAGATACGCAGTATTTT. Translated: CASSRDVTDTQYF.

The chain employs TRBV6-5 and TRBJ2-7, with D possibly being TRBD1 or TRBD2 (5 bases each). With 4 bases removed from V and 2 bases from J, the gap between germline ends came to 18 bases. Germline V gene lookup returns CDR1 MNHEY and CDR2 SVGAGI. This CDR3 has 16 residues. DNA for the CDR3: TGTGCCAGCAGTTCCCTAATGGGGGTTCTGCCCTACGAGCAGTACTTC. This sequence encodes CASSSLMGVLPYEQYF.

The V gene is TRBV9, the J gene TRBJ2-1; TRBD2 agrees at 10 bases. This CDR3 spans 15 amino acids. Germline V lookup: CDR1 SGDLS, CDR2 YYNGEE. The V segment lost 2 bases and the J segment 4 bases; nucleotides outside the gene matches: 3. Written as DNA, the CDR3 is TGTGCCAGCAGCGTCCGACTAGCGGGTTACAATGAGCAGTTCTTC. Translated, it gives CASSVRLAGYNEQFF.

The rearrangement links TRBV7-8 to TRBJ2-1; perhaps TRBD2 as D (5 bases). With 3 bases removed from V and 6 bases from J, the gap between germline ends came to 12 bases. The CDR3 has 14 amino acids. The germline V gene has CDR1 SGHVS and CDR2 FQNEAQ. The CDR3 DNA sequence: TGTGCCAGCAGCTTGACGGCTAGCTCCAATGAGCAGTTCTTC. Translation gives CASSLTASSNEQFF.

This clonotype was counted a few times. The V and J genes are TRBV6-4 and TRBJ2-5; D possibly uses TRBD1 or TRBD2 (6 bases each). The CDR3 is made up of 16 amino acids. Trimming took 6 bases from V and 0 from J, leaving 17 bases between them. Germline CDR1 reads MRHNA; CDR2 reads SNTAGT. This CDR3 is CASSPHGGQNQETQYF. The CDR3 DNA reads as TGTGCCAGCAGCCCCCACGGGGGCCAGAACCAAGAGACCCAGTACTTC.

This chain links TRBV7-2 with TRBJ2-2; D gene ambiguous. The CDR3 runs 13 residues. V lost 5 bases, J lost 5 bases, and 9 bases lay in between. Germline V lookup: CDR1 SGHTA, CDR2 FQGNSA. The CDR3 loop reads CASSLHRTGELFF. The CDR3 nucleotides read TGTGCCAGCAGCCTTCATAGGACCGGGGAGCTGTTTTTT.

The gene calls are TRBV12-3 or TRBV12-4 and TRBJ2-3, with 8 bases identical to TRBD2. V lost 4 bases and J lost 6; bases outside the gene matches: 9. The CDR3 contains 15 residues. The CDR3 DNA reads as TGTGCCAGCAGTTCGACCGGGGGGGCACGGGATACGCAGTATTTT. Residues: CASSSTGGARDTQYF.

This clonotype was detected only a few times. J is TRBJ2-3 and V is TRBV29-1; 10 bases fit TRBD2. V lost 0 bases, J lost 2 bases, and 5 bases stayed unmatched. Germline lookup yields CDR1 SQVTM and CDR2 ANQGSEA. The CDR3 has 16 residues. CDR3 nucleotide sequence: TGCAGCGTTGAAGAGGGCCTAGCGGGGGCCACAGATACGCAGTATTTT. Amino acid sequence: CSVEEGLAGATDTQYF.

This clonotype was counted a few times. The chain employs TRBV12-3 or TRBV12-4 and TRBJ2-7; 9 positions agree with TRBD1. The CDR3 is made up of 14 amino acids. The V and J ends lost 3 bases and 7 bases, in that order; junction bases with no gene match: 7. This chain's CDR3 is CASSFLGTGWEQYF. CDR3 DNA: TGTGCCAGCAGTTTTTTAGGGACAGGGTGGGAGCAGTACTTC.

The chain has TRBV10-3 and TRBJ2-5; D not resolved. Germline V gene data show CDR1 as ENHRY and CDR2 as SYGVKD. The CDR3 runs to 10 residues. Here the CDR3 reads CGPAQETQYF. DNA of the CDR3: TGTGGCCCGGCTCAAGAGACCCAGTACTTC.

This clonotype turned up a few times. V is TRBV4-1 and J is TRBJ1-2; a possible D gene is TRBD1 (5 bases). The CDR3 is 14 residues long. The V end lost 4 bases, the J end lost 3 bases, and 12 bases lay between the germline ends. Germline-derived CDR1 and CDR2 are MGHRA and YSYEKL. CDR3 residues: CASSRPRDYYGYTF. As DNA, the CDR3 is TGCGCCAGCAGCCGCCCAAGGGACTACTATGGCTACACCTTC.

The chain is built from TRBV27 and TRBJ1-6; D gene ambiguous. The CDR3 loop spans 17 amino acids. V was trimmed by 0 bases and J by 0 bases, leaving 9 bases between them. The germline V gene has CDR1 MNHEY and CDR2 SMNVEV (reference sequence). DNA of the CDR3: TGTGCCAGCAGTTTATCGTCAGAGAGCTCCTATAATTCACCCCTCCACTTT. It yields the protein CASSLSSESSYNSPLHF.

The chain is built from TRBV3-1 and TRBJ2-1, with 12 bases that match TRBD2. Per germline, CDR1 LGHDT and CDR2 YNNKEL (reference sequence). This CDR3 is 15 amino acids long. The trim removed 4 bases at V and 2 bases at J, leaving 0 bases unmatched. The CDR3 nucleotides read TGTGCCAGCAGCCGACTAGCGGGGGCCTACAATGAGCAGTTCTTC. Protein: CASSRLAGAYNEQFF.

This clonotype was picked up a small number of times. The V call is TRBV29-1, the J call TRBJ1-1, with 7 bases that match TRBD1. The V segment lost 6 bases and the J segment 6 bases; nucleotides outside the gene matches: 13. CDR1 is SQVTM, CDR2 ANQGSEA, per germline. This CDR3 contains 14 residues. This CDR3 reads CSVDDDREVAEAFF. The CDR3 nucleotides read TGCAGCGTCGACGACGACAGGGAAGTTGCTGAAGCTTTCTTT.

This chain connects TRBV7-8 to TRBJ2-2, with 8 nucleotides matching TRBD1. The germline gives CDR1 SGHVS, CDR2 FQNEAQ. The CDR3 runs 18 residues. V shed 5 bases, J shed 1 base, and the junction held 12 bases outside the gene matches. The CDR3 DNA follows: TGTGCCAGCAGCCCTAACCATCTAGGACAGGGGAACACCGGGGAGCTGTTTTTT. It is translated as CASSPNHLGQGNTGELFF.

In DNA, the CDR3 is TGTGCCAGCAGCTCCTTTACCGGGACTCCCTACGAGCAGTACTTC. Its protein is CASSSFTGTPYEQYF. This chain joins TRBV7-2 and TRBJ2-7; maybe TRBD2 (6 bases). The CDR3 covers 15 residues. Germline lookup yields CDR1 SGHTA and CDR2 FQGNSA. V dropped 4 bases and J dropped 2 bases, with 15 bases sitting between them.